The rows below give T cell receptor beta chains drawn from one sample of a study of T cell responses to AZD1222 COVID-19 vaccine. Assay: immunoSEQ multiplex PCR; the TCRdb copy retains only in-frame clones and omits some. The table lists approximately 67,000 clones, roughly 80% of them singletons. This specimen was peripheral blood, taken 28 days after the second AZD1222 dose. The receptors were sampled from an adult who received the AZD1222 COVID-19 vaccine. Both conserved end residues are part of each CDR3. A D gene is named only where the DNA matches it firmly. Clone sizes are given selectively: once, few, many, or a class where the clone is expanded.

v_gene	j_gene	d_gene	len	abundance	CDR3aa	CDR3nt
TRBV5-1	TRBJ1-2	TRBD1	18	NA	CASSLALSGQGAHYGYTF	TGCGCCAGCAGCTTGGCCCTAAGCGGACAGGGGGCCCACTATGGCTACACCTTC
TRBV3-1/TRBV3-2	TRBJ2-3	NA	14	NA	CASSRRQFTDTQYF	TGTGCCAGCAGCCGGAGACAGTTCACAGATACGCAGTATTTT
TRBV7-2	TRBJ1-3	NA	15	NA	CASSRNGDSGNTIYF	TGTGCCAGCAGCAGAAACGGGGATTCTGGAAACACCATATATTTT
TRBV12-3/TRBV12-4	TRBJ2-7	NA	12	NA	CASSAMGYEQYF	TGTGCCAGCAGTGCAATGGGTTACGAGCAGTACTTC
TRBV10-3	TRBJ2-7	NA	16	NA	CAISESLGGDPYEQYF	TGTGCCATCAGTGAGTCGTTAGGGGGGGATCCCTACGAGCAGTACTTC
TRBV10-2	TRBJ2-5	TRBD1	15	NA	CASRIGTGAQETQYF	TGCGCCAGCAGGATAGGGACAGGGGCTCAAGAGACCCAGTACTTC
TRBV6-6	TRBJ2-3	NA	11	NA	CASRVTDTQYF	TGTGCCAGCAGGGTCACAGATACGCAGTATTTT
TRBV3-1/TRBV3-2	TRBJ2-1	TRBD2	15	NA	CASSQGGLAGSWQFF	TGTGCCAGCAGCCAAGGGGGGTTAGCGGGGTCATGGCAGTTCTTC
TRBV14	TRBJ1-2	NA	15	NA	CASSQAWQGFYGYTF	TGTGCCAGCAGCCAAGCATGGCAGGGGTTCTATGGCTACACCTTC
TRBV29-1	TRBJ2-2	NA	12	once	CSSGGVTGELFF	TGCAGCTCCGGCGGGGTCACCGGGGAGCTGTTTTTT
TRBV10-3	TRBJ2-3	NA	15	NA	CAISERGGDTDTQYF	TGTGCCATCAGTGAGAGAGGGGGAGACACAGATACGCAGTATTTT
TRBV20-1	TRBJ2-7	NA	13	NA	CSASRGASYEQYF	TGCAGTGCTAGTCGGGGGGCTTCGTACGAGCAGTACTTC
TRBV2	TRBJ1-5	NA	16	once	CASSRGGGRSNQPQHF	TGTGCCAGCAGCCGAGGCGGGGGAAGGAGCAATCAGCCCCAGCATTTT
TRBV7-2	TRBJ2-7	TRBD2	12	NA	CASSRDYYEQYF	TGTGCCAGCAGCCGGGACTATTACGAGCAGTACTTC
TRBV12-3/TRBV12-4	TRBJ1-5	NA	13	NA	CASSPGINQPQHF	TGTGCCAGCAGTCCGGGAATCAATCAGCCCCAGCATTTT
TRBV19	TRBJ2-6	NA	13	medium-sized	CASSSHPANVLTF	TGTGCCAGTAGTTCCCATCCCGCCAACGTCCTGACTTTC
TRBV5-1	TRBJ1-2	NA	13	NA	CASSLALGDGYTF	TGCGCCAGCAGCTTGGCGTTGGGGGATGGCTACACCTTC
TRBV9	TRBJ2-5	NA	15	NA	CASSAQPTGIETQYF	TGTGCCAGCAGCGCCCAACCTACAGGGATAGAGACCCAGTACTTC
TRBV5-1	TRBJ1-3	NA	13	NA	CASRLGLSDTIYF	TGCGCCAGCAGACTAGGATTATCGGACACCATATATTTT
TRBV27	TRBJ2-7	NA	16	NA	CASSLTAEGYIYEQYF	TGTGCCAGCAGTTTAACGGCTGAGGGTTATATCTACGAGCAGTACTTC
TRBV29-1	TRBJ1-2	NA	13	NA	CSVERQAGYGYTF	TGCAGCGTTGAACGACAGGCCGGCTATGGCTACACCTTC
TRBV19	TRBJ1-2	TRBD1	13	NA	CASNFRDRDVYTF	TGTGCCAGTAACTTCCGGGACAGGGATGTGTACACCTTC
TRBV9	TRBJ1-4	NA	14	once	CASSPGVTNEKLFF	TGTGCCAGCAGCCCGGGGGTTACTAATGAAAAACTGTTTTTT
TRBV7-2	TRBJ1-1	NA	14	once	CASSWGGARTEAFF	TGTGCCAGCAGTTGGGGTGGGGCTCGCACTGAAGCTTTCTTT
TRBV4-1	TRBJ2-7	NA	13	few	CASSPPGDDEQYF	TGCGCCAGCAGCCCCCCAGGAGACGACGAGCAGTACTTC
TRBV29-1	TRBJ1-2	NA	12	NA	CSVSQGSYGYTF	TGCAGCGTTTCCCAGGGGTCCTATGGCTACACCTTC
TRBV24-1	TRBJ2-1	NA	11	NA	CATSDLDEQFF	TGTGCCACCAGTGATTTGGATGAGCAGTTCTTC
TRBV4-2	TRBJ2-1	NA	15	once	CASSQPSDIYNEQFF	TGTGCCAGCAGCCAACCGTCGGACATATACAATGAGCAGTTCTTC
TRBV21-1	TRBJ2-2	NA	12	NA	CASQTDTGELFF	TGTGCCAGCCAGACAGACACCGGGGAGCTGTTTTTT
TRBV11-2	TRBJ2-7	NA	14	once	CASSLVRGAGEQYF	TGTGCCAGCAGCTTGGTCAGGGGGGCAGGTGAGCAGTACTTC
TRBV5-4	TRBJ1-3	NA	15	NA	CASSPGTLSGNTIYF	TGTGCCAGCAGCCCCGGGACTCTCTCTGGAAACACCATATATTTT
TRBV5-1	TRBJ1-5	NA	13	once	CASSLGQNQPQHF	TGCGCCAGCAGCTTGGGACAAAATCAGCCCCAGCATTTT